This TCR beta chain was identified in a study of T cells of healthy individuals. The CDR3 spans 15 residues. V was clipped by 2 bases and J by 4 bases; unmatched bases: 7. Germline CDR1 is MNHEY and CDR2 is SVGAGI. TCRdb fed the 5' RACE reads into MiXCR, producing one record per CDR3 protein. The repertoire has about 96,000 distinct CDR3 sequences, under 20% of them found once; the top ten carry 6.2%. The chain carries TRBV6-5 and TRBJ1-2, with 7 bases fitting TRBD1. This receptor was obtained from a human donor in good health. Here the CDR3 reads CASSYGAGGGYGYTF. CDR3 DNA sequence: TGTGCCAGCAGTTACGGGGCAGGGGGAGGCTATGGCTACACCTTC.